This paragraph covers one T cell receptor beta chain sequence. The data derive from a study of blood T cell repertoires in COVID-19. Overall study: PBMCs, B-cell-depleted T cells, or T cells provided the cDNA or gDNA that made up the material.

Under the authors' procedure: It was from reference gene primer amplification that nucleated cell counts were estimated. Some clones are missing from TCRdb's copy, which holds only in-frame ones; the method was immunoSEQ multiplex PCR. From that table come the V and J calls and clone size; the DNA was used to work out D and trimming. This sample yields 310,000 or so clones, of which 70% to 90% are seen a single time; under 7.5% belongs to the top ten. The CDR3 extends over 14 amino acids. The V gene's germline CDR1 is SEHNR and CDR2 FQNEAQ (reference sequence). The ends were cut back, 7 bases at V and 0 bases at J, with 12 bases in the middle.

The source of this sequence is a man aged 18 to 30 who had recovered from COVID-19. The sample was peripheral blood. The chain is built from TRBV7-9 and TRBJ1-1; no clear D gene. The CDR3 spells CASTRAALNTEAFF. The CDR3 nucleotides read TGTGCCAGCACCCGAGCGGCGTTGAACACTGAAGCTTTCTTT. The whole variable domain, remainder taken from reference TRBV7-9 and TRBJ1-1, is DTGVSQNPRHKITKRGQNVTFRCDPISEHNRLYWYRQTLGQGPEFLTYFQNEAQLEKSRLLSDRFSAERPKGSFSTLEIQRTEQGDSAMYLCASTRAALNTEAFFGQGTRLTVV.